Listed below are T cell receptor beta chains from one sample, sequenced in a study of CD8+ T cells in alopecia areata. Profiled with immunoSEQ multiplex PCR; TCRdb holds only in-frame clones, not every one. The data contain around 270,000 clones, 58% of them singletons. The sample consisted of CD4+ T cells sorted from blood, taken at week 24, from a patient treated with tofacitinib. These receptors were taken from a human donor with alopecia areata. CDR3s include the opening cysteine and the closing phenylalanine or tryptophan. Each record gives: CDR3 DNA, CDR3 protein, clone size, J gene, CDR3 length, V gene, D gene. The D gene is left open where the match is weak. Clone size is shown for a subset of rows, as once, few, many or a class of expanded clone.

DNA: TGTGCCAGCAGCCAAGATCAACGGGGGAGAGATACGCAGTATTTT
CDR3: CASSQDQRGRDTQYF
size: .
J: TRBJ2-3
length: 15
V: TRBV14
D: .

DNA: TGCAGCGTTCGGCAGGGGAATCAGCCCCAGCATTTT
CDR3: CSVRQGNQPQHF
size: .
J: TRBJ1-5
length: 12
V: TRBV29-1
D: .

DNA: TGCAGCGTTGCGGACAGGGGGAACACTGAAGCTTTCTTT
CDR3: CSVADRGNTEAFF
size: .
J: TRBJ1-1
length: 13
V: TRBV29-1
D: TRBD1

DNA: TGTGCCTGGAGTCCCGGGACTACCGCGGGCTACGAGCAGTACTTC
CDR3: CAWSPGTTAGYEQYF
size: few
J: TRBJ2-7
length: 15
V: TRBV30
D: TRBD2

DNA: TGTGCCAGCAGTTCCCCCCCAGGCGGGGTCCAAGAGACCCAGTACTTC
CDR3: CASSSPPGGVQETQYF
size: .
J: TRBJ2-5
length: 16
V: TRBV28
D: .

DNA: TGTGCCTGGAGTGTGCGCTACTATGAAGCTTTCTTT
CDR3: CAWSVRYYEAFF
size: .
J: TRBJ1-1
length: 12
V: TRBV30
D: .

DNA: TGTGCCACCAGCAGAAACCTAGCGGAACAAGAGACCCAGTACTTC
CDR3: CATSRNLAEQETQYF
size: .
J: TRBJ2-5
length: 15
V: TRBV15
D: TRBD2

DNA: TGTGCCAGCAGCCCCCAGTCCTTAAACGTGGCGGGGGGGATGAGGTACGAGCAGTACTTC
CDR3: CASSPQSLNVAGGMRYEQYF
size: .
J: TRBJ2-7
length: 20
V: TRBV9
D: TRBD2

DNA: TGCGCCAGCAGCCAAGAAAGGACAGGTCTGGCTTCACCCCTCCACTTT
CDR3: CASSQERTGLASPLHF
size: .
J: TRBJ1-6
length: 16
V: TRBV4-1
D: TRBD1

DNA: TGTGCCAGCAGACGCCGGGATGGCTACACCTTC
CDR3: CASRRRDGYTF
size: .
J: TRBJ1-2
length: 11
V: TRBV6-5
D: .

DNA: TGCGCCAGCAGCCTCATTCAGGGAGGGGGTGAAAAACTGTTTTTT
CDR3: CASSLIQGGGEKLFF
size: .
J: TRBJ1-4
length: 15
V: TRBV5-1
D: .

DNA: TGTGCCAGCAGCCAAGATCGGCATCCGAGGGGGCATCAGCCCCAGCATTTT
CDR3: CASSQDRHPRGHQPQHF
size: few
J: TRBJ1-5
length: 17
V: TRBV4-2
D: TRBD1

DNA: TGTGCCTGGACCCGGATACGACAGGGAGGCTATGGCTACACCTTC
CDR3: CAWTRIRQGGYGYTF
size: .
J: TRBJ1-2
length: 15
V: TRBV30
D: TRBD1

DNA: TGTGCCTGGGGCGGCCCAGAGACCCAGTACTTC
CDR3: CAWGGPETQYF
size: .
J: TRBJ2-5
length: 11
V: TRBV30
D: .

DNA: TGTGCCAGCATCCCAGCGGGGAGGGCAGATACGCAGTATTTT
CDR3: CASIPAGRADTQYF
size: .
J: TRBJ2-3
length: 14
V: TRBV6-5
D: TRBD2

DNA: TGTGCCAGCAGCTTAACGGAGGCTAGCGGGTACAATGAGCAGTTCTTC
CDR3: CASSLTEASGYNEQFF
size: .
J: TRBJ2-1
length: 16
V: TRBV7-3
D: TRBD2

DNA: TGTGCCAGCAGCCCCCTACAGGGGGCTCGCTACGAGCAGTACTTC
CDR3: CASSPLQGARYEQYF
size: .
J: TRBJ2-7
length: 15
V: TRBV7-6
D: TRBD1

DNA: TGTGCCAGCAGAGGGGGTTCCTCTGGGGCCAACGTCCTGACTTTC
CDR3: CASRGGSSGANVLTF
size: few
J: TRBJ2-6
length: 15
V: TRBV28
D: .

DNA: TGTGCCAGCAGTGTTACAGGGAACACTGAAGCTTTCTTT
CDR3: CASSVTGNTEAFF
size: .
J: TRBJ1-1
length: 13
V: TRBV2
D: .

DNA: TGTGCCTGGAGTGTATTTTTAAATGGCTACACCTTC
CDR3: CAWSVFLNGYTF
size: .
J: TRBJ1-2
length: 12
V: TRBV30
D: .

DNA: TGTGCCAGCAGTAGGACAGGCAATAATTCACCCCTCCACTTT
CDR3: CASSRTGNNSPLHF
size: .
J: TRBJ1-6
length: 14
V: TRBV28
D: TRBD1

DNA: TGTGCCAGCAGCGCCCTAAACAGGCACACGGAGACCCAGTACTTC
CDR3: CASSALNRHTETQYF
size: .
J: TRBJ2-5
length: 15
V: TRBV28
D: .

DNA: TGTGCCAGCAACTATCTGCGGGAGGGGGGTGAGCAGTTCTTC
CDR3: CASNYLREGGEQFF
size: .
J: TRBJ2-1
length: 14
V: TRBV2
D: TRBD2

DNA: TGCAGTGCTGAGGACAGGTACGAGCAGTACTTC
CDR3: CSAEDRYEQYF
size: .
J: TRBJ2-7
length: 11
V: TRBV20-1
D: TRBD1

DNA: TGTGCCAGCACTAGAACAAAGGAAGATGGCTACACCTTC
CDR3: CASTRTKEDGYTF
size: few
J: TRBJ1-2
length: 13
V: TRBV2
D: .

DNA: TGTGCCAGCAATCAATCACGGGGATCGAGGGCAGATACGCAGTATTTT
CDR3: CASNQSRGSRADTQYF
size: .
J: TRBJ2-3
length: 16
V: TRBV28
D: .

DNA: TGTGCCAGCAGTGTGACGGTTGTAACCGGCGAGCAGTACTTC
CDR3: CASSVTVVTGEQYF
size: .
J: TRBJ2-7
length: 14
V: TRBV2
D: .

DNA: TGTGCTAGTGGTTTAGACGGGAGGTTAGGCAATCAGCCCCAGCATTTT
CDR3: CASGLDGRLGNQPQHF
size: .
J: TRBJ1-5
length: 16
V: TRBV12-5
D: .

DNA: TGCGCCAGCAGCTTGCAGGGGCAGTTCACAGATACGCAGTATTTT
CDR3: CASSLQGQFTDTQYF
size: .
J: TRBJ2-3
length: 15
V: TRBV5-1
D: .

DNA: TGTGCCAGCAGCTTAGGACCCGAGACCCAGTACTTC
CDR3: CASSLGPETQYF
size: .
J: TRBJ2-5
length: 12
V: TRBV7-9
D: .

DNA: TGTGCCAGTAGAAAACCGGGACAGGATAACTATGGCTACACCTTC
CDR3: CASRKPGQDNYGYTF
size: few
J: TRBJ1-2
length: 15
V: TRBV19
D: TRBD1

DNA: TGTGCCACCAGCAGCGGAACAGGGGGCAACTACGAGCAGTACTTC
CDR3: CATSSGTGGNYEQYF
size: many
J: TRBJ2-7
length: 15
V: TRBV15
D: TRBD1

DNA: TGTGCCAGCAGGGGACAGCGCGGAGATACGCAGTATTTT
CDR3: CASRGQRGDTQYF
size: .
J: TRBJ2-3
length: 13
V: TRBV2
D: TRBD1

DNA: TGCGCCAGCAGCCAGCCGGGACAGGGCATTTACAATGAGCAGTTCTTC
CDR3: CASSQPGQGIYNEQFF
size: .
J: TRBJ2-1
length: 16
V: TRBV4-1
D: TRBD1

DNA: TGTGCCACCAGCAGAGATCTGGGAGACAGGGGCAACAAAAACATTCAGTACTTC
CDR3: CATSRDLGDRGNKNIQYF
size: .
J: TRBJ2-4
length: 18
V: TRBV15
D: TRBD1

DNA: TGTGCCAGCAGTTCTCCCCGGACAGCCTACGAGCAGTACTTC
CDR3: CASSSPRTAYEQYF
size: .
J: TRBJ2-7
length: 14
V: TRBV6-6
D: .

DNA: TGCGCCAGCAGCAGTCGACAGACAACTGAAGCTTTCTTT
CDR3: CASSSRQTTEAFF
size: .
J: TRBJ1-1
length: 13
V: TRBV4-1
D: .

DNA: TGTGCCAGTTCGGGACAGGGGTTTCATCAGCCCCAGCATTTT
CDR3: CASSGQGFHQPQHF
size: .
J: TRBJ1-5
length: 14
V: TRBV28
D: TRBD1

DNA: TGTGCCAGCAGCTTAGACGGTACGCTCTATGGCTACACCTTC
CDR3: CASSLDGTLYGYTF
size: .
J: TRBJ1-2
length: 14
V: TRBV7-8
D: .

DNA: TGCGCCAGCAGCTTTGAAACTAGCACAGATACGCAGTATTTT
CDR3: CASSFETSTDTQYF
size: few
J: TRBJ2-3
length: 14
V: TRBV5-1
D: .

DNA: TGTGCCAGCAGCTTGGGACTAGCGGGGTCACAAGAGACCCAGTACTTC
CDR3: CASSLGLAGSQETQYF
size: .
J: TRBJ2-5
length: 16
V: TRBV7-9
D: TRBD2

DNA: TGCGCCAGCAGCTTGGACTGGGGTGCGGCTGAAGCTTTCTTT
CDR3: CASSLDWGAAEAFF
size: .
J: TRBJ1-1
length: 14
V: TRBV5-1
D: .

DNA: TGTGCCAGCAAGCCGGGACGGTTGAACACTGAAGCTTTCTTT
CDR3: CASKPGRLNTEAFF
size: few
J: TRBJ1-1
length: 14
V: TRBV27
D: .

DNA: TGTGCCAGCAGCCAAGATGGGTCCCCAAACACCGGGGAGCTGTTTTTT
CDR3: CASSQDGSPNTGELFF
size: few
J: TRBJ2-2
length: 16
V: TRBV14
D: .

DNA: TGTGCCAGCAGTCGCGGAGACGGTTATGGCTACACCTTC
CDR3: CASSRGDGYGYTF
size: once
J: TRBJ1-2
length: 13
V: TRBV6-5
D: .

DNA: TGCAGCGTTGAGAGGAGCTACACCTTC
CDR3: CSVERSYTF
size: few
J: TRBJ1-2
length: 9
V: TRBV29-1
D: .

DNA: TGTGCCTGGAGTTTGGACGACAATTCACCCCTCCACTTT
CDR3: CAWSLDDNSPLHF
size: .
J: TRBJ1-6
length: 13
V: TRBV30
D: .

DNA: TGCGCCAGCAGCCAAACAGGTTCGGGCACCGGGGAGCTGTTTTTT
CDR3: CASSQTGSGTGELFF
size: .
J: TRBJ2-2
length: 15
V: TRBV4-3
D: .

DNA: TGTGCCACCAGCAGAGATAGAGCAGGGAACACTGAAGCTTTCTTT
CDR3: CATSRDRAGNTEAFF
size: .
J: TRBJ1-1
length: 15
V: TRBV15
D: .

DNA: TGCAGTGCTCGAGGGGCCTACGAGCAGTACTTC
CDR3: CSARGAYEQYF
size: .
J: TRBJ2-7
length: 11
V: TRBV20-1
D: .

DNA: TGTGCCAGCAGCTTACCCCCAGGGAAGGGGAGTGGCTCTGAAGCTTTCTTT
CDR3: CASSLPPGKGSGSEAFF
size: .
J: TRBJ1-1
length: 17
V: TRBV7-9
D: .

DNA: TGTGCCAGCAGCTCCCCGAATACAGGGCTCCACGAGCAGTACTTC
CDR3: CASSSPNTGLHEQYF
size: .
J: TRBJ2-7
length: 15
V: TRBV5-4
D: .

DNA: TGCGCCAGCAGCCTTTTCGGGGGTACAGCGGCCGGCTCTGAAGCTTTCTTT
CDR3: CASSLFGGTAAGSEAFF
size: .
J: TRBJ1-1
length: 17
V: TRBV5-1
D: .